Sequencing of this TCR beta chain was carried out in a study of monozygotic twins with inflammatory bowel disease. Findings of the study overall: Varied immunosuppressive treatments among patients may have increased repertoire variability.

TCRdb reprocessed the 5' RACE reads and stores each CDR3 protein as one record, lacking DNA. The sample table sets out a few hundred thousand distinct CDR3 sequences. The CDR3 length is 20 residues. Germline V lookup: CDR1 LNHNV, CDR2 YYDKDF (reference sequence). As regards this clonotype: Its antigen is currently unknown.

A roughly 2.5 ml blood sample was drawn per donor. This clonotype was sampled from a human donor with ulcerative colitis or Crohn's disease, or a healthy co-twin of an affected twin (not recorded which). The chain employs TRBV15 and TRBJ2-2; TCRdb picks TRBD1, but there is no DNA to check that call. Sequencing input: blood. The CDR3 sequence is CATSRDLRSTGQGPTGELFF. Variable domain in full (rest from reference TRBV15 and TRBJ2-2): DAMVIQNPRYQVTQFGKPVTLSCSQTLNHNVMYWYQQKSSQAPKLLFHYYDKDFNNEADTPDNFQSRRPNTSFCFLDIRSPGLGDTAMYLCATSRDLRSTGQGPTGELFFGEGSRLTVL.